The rows below give T cell receptor beta chains drawn from one sample of a study of radiation and T cells in renal cell carcinoma. Assay used: immunoSEQ multiplex PCR; TCRdb lists only in-frame clones, some missing. Seen here are 150,000 or so clones, less than 90% observed once, and the top ten hold around 4.1%. The specimen comprised blood, sampled from a patient whose treatment included radiotherapy and nephrectomy. These receptors originate from a woman aged 70-85 years with renal cell carcinoma. The CDR3 runs from the conserved cysteine through the conserved F or W. D genes are given only for firm matches. Part of the rows lack a size; the others show once, few, many or a class for expanded clones.

d_gene,v_gene,abundance,j_gene,CDR3nt,CDR3aa
-,TRBV5-6,-,TRBJ1-1,TGTGCCAGCACGACAAGGGGCAGGGATGCTTTCTTT,CASTTRGRDAFF
-,TRBV28,-,TRBJ1-2,TGTGCCAGCAGTCTCGACTATGGCTACACCTTC,CASSLDYGYTF
TRBD2,TRBV28,-,TRBJ2-1,TGTGCCAGCAGCCCACCGGGACTAACGGTACCTTTCTTC,CASSPPGLTVPFF
-,TRBV11-2,-,TRBJ2-7,TGTGCCAGCAGCTTAGTGGGGGGACAAATCTACGAGCAGTACTTC,CASSLVGGQIYEQYF
-,TRBV5-6,once,TRBJ1-4,TGTGCCAGCAGCTTGGGCAGGGGTTTGAGTGAAAAACTGTTTTTT,CASSLGRGLSEKLFF
-,TRBV6-6,-,TRBJ1-2,TGTGCCTCCGGAAACGCCCGCAACTATGGCTACACCTTC,CASGNARNYGYTF
-,TRBV27,-,TRBJ1-2,TGTGCCAGCAGTCCGAGGGCCCACTATGGCTACACCTTC,CASSPRAHYGYTF
-,TRBV19,-,TRBJ1-5,TGTGCCAGTAGTGTTACAGGGTCCAATCAGCCCCAGCATTTT,CASSVTGSNQPQHF
TRBD1,TRBV5-6,-,TRBJ2-1,TGTGCCAGCAGCTTGGGACGGGACAGGGAGTTCTTC,CASSLGRDREFF
-,TRBV6-1,-,TRBJ2-7,TGTGCCATCTCAGGTGGGAGCTCCTACGAGCAGTACTTC,CAISGGSSYEQYF
-,TRBV2,-,TRBJ1-1,TGTGCCAGCATTGGGGACACTGAAGCTTTCTTT,CASIGDTEAFF
-,TRBV30,-,TRBJ2-5,TGTGCCTCCAGTGGCCGGGGGGCAGAGACCCAGTACTTC,CASSGRGAETQYF
-,TRBV7-2,-,TRBJ1-1,TGTGCCAGCAGCTTAACACAGAACACTGAAGCTTTCTTT,CASSLTQNTEAFF
-,TRBV5-6,-,TRBJ2-6,TGTGCCAGCAGTTACGGACAGACCGGTGGGGCCAACGTCCTGACTTTC,CASSYGQTGGANVLTF
-,TRBV27,-,TRBJ1-1,TGTGCCAGCAGTTTACACACTGGGGGTGTAGGAACTGAAGCTTTCTTT,CASSLHTGGVGTEAFF
TRBD1,TRBV28,-,TRBJ2-7,TGTGCCAGCAGATCGACAGGGAGAGGCGAGCAGTACTTC,CASRSTGRGEQYF
TRBD2,TRBV19,-,TRBJ2-7,TGTGCCAGCCCCGACCCGGGACTAGCGGGGGGGTACGAGCAGTACTTC,CASPDPGLAGGYEQYF
-,TRBV30,-,TRBJ1-2,TGTGCCTGGAGCTCCGGAAGGGGAATTAACTATGGCTACACCTTC,CAWSSGRGINYGYTF
-,TRBV5-1,-,TRBJ2-2,TGCGCCAGCAGCTTGGAAACGGGTTCCGGGGAGCTGTTTTTT,CASSLETGSGELFF
TRBD2,TRBV5-4,-,TRBJ2-2,TGTGCCAGCAGCTTGTTGCTAGCGGGGGGGTTCACCGGGGAGCTGTTTTTT,CASSLLLAGGFTGELFF
-,TRBV15,-,TRBJ1-6,TGTGCCACCAGCAGAGCCGGGGGGAATTGGGATAATTCACCCCTCCACTTT,CATSRAGGNWDNSPLHF
-,TRBV6-6,-,TRBJ2-5,TGTGCCAGCAGACCACAGGGCGGAGAGACCCAGTACTTC,CASRPQGGETQYF
TRBD2,TRBV5-1,-,TRBJ2-5,TGCGCCAGCAGCTTGGGCTCACGAGCGGGGGGGCCGGTAGTGGAGACCCAGTACTTC,CASSLGSRAGGPVVETQYF
-,TRBV5-4,-,TRBJ2-3,TGTGCCAGCAGCTTGGCCTCCTGGACTACTAGCACAGATACGCAGTATTTT,CASSLASWTTSTDTQYF
-,TRBV15,-,TRBJ1-1,TGTGCCACCAGAGCGAAGGGGGATGGCACTGAAGCTTTCTTT,CATRAKGDGTEAFF
-,TRBV5-1,-,TRBJ2-1,TGCGCCAGCAGCTTGGGGACCCTCAATGAGCAGTTCTTC,CASSLGTLNEQFF
TRBD1,TRBV4-2,-,TRBJ1-6,TGTGCCAGCAGCTTACAGGGGGGAGATAATTCACCCCTCCACTTT,CASSLQGGDNSPLHF
TRBD1,TRBV7-6,-,TRBJ1-2,TGTGCCAGCAGCTTAGCGCCCCGGATGACAGGGGGCTATGGCTACACCTTC,CASSLAPRMTGGYGYTF